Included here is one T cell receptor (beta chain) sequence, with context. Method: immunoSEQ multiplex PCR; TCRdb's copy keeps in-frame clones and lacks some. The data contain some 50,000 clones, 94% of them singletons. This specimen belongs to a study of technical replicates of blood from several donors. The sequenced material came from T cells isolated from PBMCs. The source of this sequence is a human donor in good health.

CDR3 coding DNA: TGTGCCATCAGTGAGTCCCGACTAGCGGGAGGGCATCATGAGCAGTTCTTC. This sequence encodes CAISESRLAGGHHEQFF. This rearrangement joins TRBV10-3 to TRBJ2-1, with 14 positions matching TRBD2. In germline, CDR1 is ENHRY, CDR2 SYGVKD. The junction had 6 bases not matched to a gene; V was cut back by 0 bases and J by 8 bases. This CDR3 contains 17 residues.